This passage covers 18 T cell receptor beta chains from one sample sequenced in a study of T cells in Graves' hyperthyroidism and ophthalmopathy. The investigators amplified TCR beta CDR3 regions from RNA transcripts. In the first-round RT-PCR of the TCR CDR3, the HTBI primer set was used. TCRdb redid the calling of the multiplex PCR reads with MiXCR, one entry per CDR3 protein. The table lists about 350,000 distinct CDR3 sequences, 14% of them singletons. The sequencing sample was made of blood. These receptors were taken from a young woman with Graves' hyperthyroidism.

This clonotype was seen at least ten times. The V and J genes are TRBV28 and TRBJ1-1; 8 bases line up with TRBD1. V was clipped by 5 bases and J by 3 bases; unmatched bases: 8. The CDR3 contains 15 residues. CDR1 MDHEN and CDR2 SYDVKM come from the germline V gene. The CDR3 is CASSTLTGEDTEAFF. CDR3 DNA: TGTGCCAGCAGTACGTTGACAGGGGAGGACACTGAAGCTTTCTTT.

The rearrangement links TRBV9 to TRBJ1-5; 8 bases agree with TRBD1. The CDR3 is made up of 14 amino acids. Per germline, CDR1 SGDLS and CDR2 YYNGEE. V gave up 4 bases and J gave up 5 bases; unmatched junction bases: 5. The CDR3 region is CASSLTGAHQPQHF. The CDR3 coding sequence is TGTGCCAGCAGCTTGACAGGGGCCCATCAGCCCCAGCATTTT. Based on the CDR3 plus reference TRBV9 and TRBJ1-5, the full variable domain is DSGVTQTPKHLITATGQRVTLRCSPRSGDLSVYWYQQSLDQGLQFLIQYYNGEERAKGNILERFSAQQFPDLHSELNLSSLELGDSALYFCASSLTGAHQPQHFGDGTRLSIL.

In its sample, this clonotype was seen a few times. The chain employs TRBV10-3 and TRBJ1-2, with TRBD1 matching over 9 bases. The germline CDR1 and CDR2 sequences are ENHRY and SYGVKD. V gave up 5 bases and J gave up 8 bases; unmatched junction bases: 15. The CDR3 totals 16 residues. The CDR3: CAISSVTGQGSRGYTF. The DNA of the CDR3 is TGTGCCATCAGTTCCGTGACGGGACAGGGAAGCAGGGGCTACACCTTC.

This chain links TRBV6-1 with TRBJ2-1; maybe TRBD2 (6 bases). Germline values: CDR1 MNHNS, CDR2 SASEGT. The V end was cut by 10 bases, the J end by 1 base, with 11 bases between. The CDR3 spans 13 residues. CDR3 residues: CATAGSSYNEQFF. The CDR3 bases are TGTGCCACCGCGGGGTCTTCCTACAATGAGCAGTTCTTC.

The chain recombines TRBV18 with TRBJ2-7; TRBD1 matches at 8 bases. Germline assignment: CDR1 KGHSH and CDR2 LQKENI. Unmatched junction bases numbered 12, after V lost 6 bases and J lost 2 bases. The CDR3 length is 16 residues. CDR3 nucleotides: TGTGCCAGCTCTCCCCCCACAGGGGGTAGAACCTACGAGCAGTACTTC. Translated: CASSPPTGGRTYEQYF.

This clonotype occurred many times. The CDR3: CASSYSGGRGEQFF. Written as DNA, the CDR3 is TGTGCCAGCAGTTACTCTGGCGGGAGGGGCGAGCAGTTCTTC. The chain uses TRBV6-6 and TRBJ2-1, with 9 bases fitting TRBD2. Germline lookup yields CDR1 MNHNY and CDR2 SVGAGI (reference sequence). CDR3 length: 14 amino acids. The V and J ends lost 0 bases and 10 bases, in that order; junction bases with no gene match: 4.

Worth noting for this clonotype: A much larger clone differs from this one at a single base, so this may be a read error. The chain uses TRBV20-1 and TRBJ2-5; TRBD2 is a possible D gene (6 bases). Trimming pared 1 base from V and 2 bases from J, leaving 17 bases between. Germline V lookup: CDR1 DFQATT, CDR2 SNEGSKA (reference sequence). The CDR3 is made up of 16 amino acids. CDR3 sequence (DNA): TGCAGTGCTAGAGGACTAGTGGGAGGTGAACAAGAGACCCAGTACTTC. Encoded protein: CSARGLVGGEQETQYF.

The rearrangement links TRBV18 to TRBJ2-7; TRBD1 is a possible D gene (6 bases). Trimming removed 3 bases from V and 2 bases from J, with 11 bases in between. The CDR3 runs to 14 residues. Germline V CDR1 and CDR2: KGHSH, LQKENI. CDR3 nucleotides: TGTGCCAGCTCACCCGGGACACTGGCCTACGAGCAGTACTTC. Encoded protein: CASSPGTLAYEQYF.

This clonotype showed up many times. This chain joins TRBV20-1 and TRBJ1-1; perhaps TRBD1 as D (5 bases). The CDR3 is 13 amino acids. Germline values: CDR1 DFQATT, CDR2 SNEGSKA (reference sequence). V lost 6 bases and J 2 bases, leaving 13 bases between the germline ends. The CDR3 is CSAHGHTNTEAFF. The CDR3 DNA follows: TGCAGTGCCCATGGACACACAAACACTGAAGCTTTCTTT.

This clonotype was seen ten or more times. The chain has TRBV7-2 and TRBJ2-1; D gene uncertain. V was pared by 1 base and J by 8 bases, with 12 bases between. The CDR3 is 14 amino acids. Germline CDR1 is SGHTA and CDR2 is FQGNSA. The CDR3 nucleotides are TGTGCCAGCAGCTTAGGGCGGCTGCTGTATGAGCAGTTCTTC. It is translated as CASSLGRLLYEQFF.

This clonotype was observed at least ten times. This CDR3 reads CASSRGPPNEQFF. Written as DNA, the CDR3 is TGTGCCAGCAGCCGGGGGCCTCCAAATGAGCAGTTCTTC. The V gene is TRBV7-9, the J gene TRBJ2-1; D possibly matches TRBD1 or TRBD2 (6 bases each). CDR1 and CDR2 from the germline V gene are SEHNR and FQNEAQ (reference sequence). This CDR3 is built from 13 residues. V lost 5 bases and J lost 7, with 12 bases in between.

This clonotype has ten or more counts. The chain combines TRBV6-5 with TRBJ2-1; 8 bases line up with TRBD2. The CDR3 loop spans 18 amino acids. Germline V gene sequence: CDR1 MNHEY, CDR2 SVGAGI. V was pared by 2 bases and J by 6 bases, with 15 bases of the junction left unmatched. CDR3 protein: CASSYNGATGGPFNEQFF. As DNA, the CDR3 is TGTGCCAGCAGTTACAACGGGGCGACGGGAGGGCCCTTCAATGAGCAGTTCTTC.

This clonotype was observed a handful of times. One end of the junction varies from germline; a read error may be responsible. This chain links TRBV4-3 with TRBJ2-1; no definite D call. Germline lookup yields CDR1 LGHNA and CDR2 YSLEER. The CDR3 is 15 amino acids. CDR3 in amino acids: CASSQPGSSFNEQFF. The DNA of the CDR3 is TGCGCCAGCAGCCAACCCGGGTCCTCCTTCAATGAGCAGTTCTTC.

The chain links TRBV3-1 to TRBJ1-2; D is possibly TRBD1 (5 bases). The CDR3 has 16 residues. Germline V gene lookup returns CDR1 LGHDT and CDR2 YNNKEL (reference sequence). V was pared by 0 bases and J by 7 bases, with 18 bases between. CDR3 in DNA: TGTGCCAGCAGCCAAGATTTTGGGGGATCCCCGCGTGGCTACACCTTC. Protein: CASSQDFGGSPRGYTF.

This chain uses TRBV20-1 with TRBJ2-5, with 14 bases lining up with TRBD2. After removal of 0 bases from V and 5 bases from J, the junction contained 5 bases not matched to a gene. CDR3 length: 16 residues. CDR1 is DFQATT and CDR2 is SNEGSKA in the germline V gene (reference sequence). CDR3: CSAREPGLAGEETQYF. CDR3 in DNA: TGCAGTGCTAGAGAACCGGGACTAGCGGGAGAGGAGACCCAGTACTTC.

The chain joins TRBV19 to TRBJ1-6, with D maybe TRBD1 (5 bases). CDR3 length equals 18 residues. Deletions cut 2 bases from V and 7 bases from J, with 21 bases between. CDR1 and CDR2 (germline): LNHDA, SQIVND (reference sequence). The CDR3 spells CASSITRELYGQNSPLHF. CDR3 bases: TGTGCCAGTAGTATAACCCGCGAGCTATACGGACAAAATTCACCCCTCCACTTT. Looking up the rest from reference TRBV19 and TRBJ1-6 gives the full variable domain: DGGITQSPKYLFRKEGQNVTLSCEQNLNHDAMYWYRQDPGQGLRLIYYSQIVNDFQKGDIAEGYSVSREKKESFPLTVTSAQKNPTAFYLCASSITRELYGQNSPLHFGNGTRLTVT.

This clonotype was recorded a few times. The J gene is TRBJ2-3, the V gene TRBV29-1; D remains ambiguous. Germline assignment: CDR1 SQVTM and CDR2 ANQGSEA. The CDR3 extends over 14 amino acids. V shed 5 bases and J shed 0 bases, with 12 bases lying between them. The CDR3 DNA follows: TGCAGCGTTACCTCTTTCTCTAGCACAGATACGCAGTATTTT. Amino acids: CSVTSFSSTDTQYF.

This clonotype was detected ten times or more. This chain connects TRBV27 to TRBJ1-3; 10 bases are shared with TRBD1. With V trimmed by 6 bases and J by 7 bases, 6 bases remained unmatched. The germline CDR1 and CDR2 sequences are MNHEY and SMNVEV (reference sequence). CDR3 length equals 14 residues. CDR3 amino acids: CASSETGGVNTIYF. The CDR3, as DNA: TGTGCCAGCAGCGAGACAGGGGGCGTGAACACCATATATTTT.